This paragraph reports one TCR beta chain. Antigen specificity is unknown. The data stem from a study of cytotoxic CD8 clonotypes in ibrutinib-treated CLL. Study background: Samples averaged 255,043 productive templates and 80,000 to 100,000 productive rearrangements. Whole-study findings and limits: Clonality measured at baseline exceeded age-matched healthy donors, tracking circulating CD8+ T-cell counts.

TCRdb's table, derived via immunoSEQ multiplex PCR, lists solely in-frame clones and lacks some. The sample includes 35,000 to 40,000 clones, approximately 51% of them seen just once. Genomic DNA in a quantity of around 2 micrograms was derived from cryopreserved PBMCs for TCR beta libraries. Trimming pared 6 bases from V and 4 bases from J, leaving 12 bases between. Germline loops: CDR1 MNHNS, CDR2 SASEGT. The CDR3 totals 14 residues. This sequence joins TRBV6-1 and TRBJ1-4, with D hard to call. Source: PBMCs, taken before ibrutinib treatment. The clonotype comes from a human donor with chronic lymphocytic leukemia. CDR3 sequence: CASSPRAINEKLFF. CDR3 bases: TGTGCCAGCAGCCCACGGGCGATTAATGAAAAACTGTTTTTT.